Following are 2 T cell receptor beta chains from one sample sequenced in a study. TCRdb called the 5' RACE reads again in MiXCR, with one record for every CDR3 protein. The sample comprises tens of thousands of distinct CDR3 sequences, roughly 28% of which are singletons, and about 2.2% rests with the top ten. Sample: naive CD4+ T cells sorted from blood. Specified subset: naive CD4+ T cells, CD4+CD45RA+CD25-. Receptors originate from a female donor with breast cancer.

This chain links TRBV29-1 with TRBJ2-7; D is unclear. The length of the CDR3 is 12 residues. Germline CDR1 SQVTM, CDR2 ANQGSEA. The ends were cut back, 6 bases at V and 4 bases at J, with 13 bases in the middle. The CDR3 reads CSVRMTGYEQYF. In DNA, the CDR3 is TGCAGCGTACGCATGACTGGTTACGAGCAGTACTTC.

The genes are TRBV20-1 and TRBJ2-6, with D unclear. V lost 3 bases to trimming and J lost 2 bases, with 8 bases between them. CDR1 DFQATT and CDR2 SNEGSKA come from the germline V gene (reference sequence). This CDR3 comprises 14 residues. DNA of the CDR3: TGCAGTGCTAGCTTAAGGGCTGGGGCCAACGTCCTGACTTTC. Protein sequence: CSASLRAGANVLTF.